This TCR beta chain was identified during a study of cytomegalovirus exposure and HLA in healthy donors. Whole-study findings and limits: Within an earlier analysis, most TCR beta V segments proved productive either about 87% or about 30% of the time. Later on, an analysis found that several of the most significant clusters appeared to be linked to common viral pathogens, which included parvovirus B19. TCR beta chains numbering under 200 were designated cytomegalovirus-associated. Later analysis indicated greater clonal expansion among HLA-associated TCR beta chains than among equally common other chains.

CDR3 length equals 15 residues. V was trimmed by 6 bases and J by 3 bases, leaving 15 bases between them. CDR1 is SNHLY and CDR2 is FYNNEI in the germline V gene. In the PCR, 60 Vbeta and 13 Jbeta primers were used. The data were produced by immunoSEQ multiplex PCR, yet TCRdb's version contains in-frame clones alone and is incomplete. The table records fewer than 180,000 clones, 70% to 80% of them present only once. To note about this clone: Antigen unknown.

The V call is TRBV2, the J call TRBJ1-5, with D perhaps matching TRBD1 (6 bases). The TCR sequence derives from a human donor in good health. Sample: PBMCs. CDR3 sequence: CASSLTSGDNQPQHF. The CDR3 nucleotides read TGTGCCAGCAGCCTGACGTCAGGGGACAATCAGCCCCAGCATTTT. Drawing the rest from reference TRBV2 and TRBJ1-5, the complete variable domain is EPEVTQTPSHQVTQMGQEVILRCVPISNHLYFYWYRQILGQKVEFLVSFYNNEISEKSEIFDDQFSVERPDGSNFTLKIRSTKLEDSAMYFCASSLTSGDNQPQHFGDGTRLSIL.